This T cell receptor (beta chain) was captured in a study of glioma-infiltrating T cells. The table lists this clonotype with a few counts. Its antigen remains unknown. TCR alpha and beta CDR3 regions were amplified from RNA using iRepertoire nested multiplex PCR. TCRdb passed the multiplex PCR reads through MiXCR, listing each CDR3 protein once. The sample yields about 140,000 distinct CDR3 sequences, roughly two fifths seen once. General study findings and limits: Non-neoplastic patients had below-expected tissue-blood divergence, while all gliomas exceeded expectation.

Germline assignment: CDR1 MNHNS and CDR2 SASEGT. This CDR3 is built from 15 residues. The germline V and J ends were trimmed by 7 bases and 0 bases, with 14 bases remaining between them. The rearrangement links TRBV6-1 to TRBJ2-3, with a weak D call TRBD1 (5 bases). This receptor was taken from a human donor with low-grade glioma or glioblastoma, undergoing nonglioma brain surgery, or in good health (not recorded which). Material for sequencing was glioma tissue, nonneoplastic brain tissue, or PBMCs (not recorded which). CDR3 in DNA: TGTGCCAGCACCTCCGACTGGGGCAGCACAGATACGCAGTATTTT. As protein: CASTSDWGSTDTQYF.